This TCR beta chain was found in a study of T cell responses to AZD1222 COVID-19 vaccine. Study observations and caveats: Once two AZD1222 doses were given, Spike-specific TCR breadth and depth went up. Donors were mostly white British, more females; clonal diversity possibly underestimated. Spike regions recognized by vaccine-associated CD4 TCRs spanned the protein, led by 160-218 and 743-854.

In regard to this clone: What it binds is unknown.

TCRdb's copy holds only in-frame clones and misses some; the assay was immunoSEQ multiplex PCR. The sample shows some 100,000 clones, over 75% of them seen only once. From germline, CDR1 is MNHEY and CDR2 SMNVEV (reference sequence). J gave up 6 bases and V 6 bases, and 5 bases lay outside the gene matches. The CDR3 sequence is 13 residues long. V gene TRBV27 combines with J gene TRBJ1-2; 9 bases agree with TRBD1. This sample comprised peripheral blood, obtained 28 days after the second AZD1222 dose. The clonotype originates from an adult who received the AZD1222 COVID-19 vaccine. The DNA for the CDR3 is TGTGCCAGCAGGACTAACAGGGGGCATGGCTACACCTTC. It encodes CASRTNRGHGYTF.